This T cell receptor (beta chain) was sequenced during a study of CD4 T cells in relation to SARS-CoV-2 and coronaviruses. Study-level information: PBMCs were cultured with antigen for roughly 10 days before TCR beta sequencing. No peptide or an HIV-1 Nef peptide pool served as negative control. Study findings and constraints: SARS-CoV-2-driven expansion was significantly weaker in crossreactive than monoreactive clones.

The unexposed donors gave CD4+ T cells in about 2010-2019, prior to COVID-19. The cells were cultured for under twelve days before CD4+ T cells were isolated. Cells permitting, SARS-CoV-2 S/N and four cold-coronavirus spikes were tested on unexposed-donor CD4+ T cells. This table comes from immunoSEQ multiplex PCR, and its TCRdb copy is limited to in-frame clones, with some not included. The sample records about 18,000 clones, approximately 81% being singletons. This clone showed up just once. Its antigen is unidentified. V lost 2 bases, J lost 6 bases, and 11 bases lay in between. Germline V gives CDR1 KGHSH, CDR2 LQKENI. The CDR3 spans 13 residues.

The specimen sequenced was CD4+ T cells from PBMCs, cultured in vitro. The V call is TRBV18, the J call TRBJ2-7; weak D call: TRBD2 (6 bases). This TCR derives from a human donor in good health. DNA of the CDR3: TGTGCCAGCTCACCAAATCTCGGGGGCGAGCAGTACTTC. It is translated as CASSPNLGGEQYF.